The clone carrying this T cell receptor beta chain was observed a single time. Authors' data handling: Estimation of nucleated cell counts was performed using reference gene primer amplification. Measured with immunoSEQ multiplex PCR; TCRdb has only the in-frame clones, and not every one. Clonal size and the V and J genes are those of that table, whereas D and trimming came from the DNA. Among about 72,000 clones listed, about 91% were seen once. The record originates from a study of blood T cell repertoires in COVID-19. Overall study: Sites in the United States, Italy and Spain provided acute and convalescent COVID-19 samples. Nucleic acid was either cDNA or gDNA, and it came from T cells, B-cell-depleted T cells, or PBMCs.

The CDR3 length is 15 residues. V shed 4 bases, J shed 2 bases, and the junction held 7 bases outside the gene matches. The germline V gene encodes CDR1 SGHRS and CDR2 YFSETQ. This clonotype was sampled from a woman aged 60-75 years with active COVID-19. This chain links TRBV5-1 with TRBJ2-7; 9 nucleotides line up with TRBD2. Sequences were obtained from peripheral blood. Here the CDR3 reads CASSKTSSGAYEQYF. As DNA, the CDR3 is TGCGCCAGCAGCAAAACTTCTAGCGGGGCCTACGAGCAGTACTTC.